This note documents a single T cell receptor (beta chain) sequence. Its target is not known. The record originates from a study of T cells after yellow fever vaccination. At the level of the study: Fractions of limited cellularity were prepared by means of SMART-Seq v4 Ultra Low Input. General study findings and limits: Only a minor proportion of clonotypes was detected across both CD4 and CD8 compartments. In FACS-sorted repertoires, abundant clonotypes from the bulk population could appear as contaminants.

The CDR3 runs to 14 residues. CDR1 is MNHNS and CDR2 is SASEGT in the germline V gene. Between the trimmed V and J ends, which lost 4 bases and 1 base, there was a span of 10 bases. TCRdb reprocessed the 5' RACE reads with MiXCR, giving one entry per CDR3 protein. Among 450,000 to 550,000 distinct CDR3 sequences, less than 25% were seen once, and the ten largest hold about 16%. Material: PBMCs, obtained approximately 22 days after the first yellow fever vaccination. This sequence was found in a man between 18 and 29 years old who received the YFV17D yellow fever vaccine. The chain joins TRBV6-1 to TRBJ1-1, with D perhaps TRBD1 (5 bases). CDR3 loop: CASSVGVGNTEAFF. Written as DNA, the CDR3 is TGTGCCAGCAGTGTAGGGGTGGGGAACACTGAAGCTTTCTTT.